The source of this TCR beta chain is a study of T cells expressing NK-cell markers. Whole-study context: Sorted CD3+CD56+NKG2C+, CD3+CD56+NKG2C- and CD3+CD56-NKG2C+ T-cell subsets were beta-chain profiled. Seven donors tested HCMV-seropositive and one tested seronegative among the eight sequenced. Study-wide results and caveats: The CD3+CD56-NKG2C+ fraction of four donors was likewise dominated by these clonotypes.

Details on this clonotype: The antigen remains undetermined.

With UMIs, 5'RACE template switching was used to make TCR beta cDNA. No DNA is given; TCRdb re-called the 5' RACE reads and lists each CDR3 protein once. The sample's table shows about 390,000 distinct CDR3 sequences. CDR3 length: 17 residues. Germline CDR1 is DFQATT and CDR2 is SNEGSKA (reference sequence). Sequenced material: blood T cells: a sorted CD56 or NKG2C T cell subset, CD4+ or CD8+ T cells, or bulk PBMC T cells (not recorded which). The TCR sequence derives from a woman between 45 and 60 years old in good health. V and J are TRBV20-1 and TRBJ2-1; there is no DNA to check the TCRdb D call of TRBD2. The CDR3 region is CSANPQNPTLSYNEQFF.